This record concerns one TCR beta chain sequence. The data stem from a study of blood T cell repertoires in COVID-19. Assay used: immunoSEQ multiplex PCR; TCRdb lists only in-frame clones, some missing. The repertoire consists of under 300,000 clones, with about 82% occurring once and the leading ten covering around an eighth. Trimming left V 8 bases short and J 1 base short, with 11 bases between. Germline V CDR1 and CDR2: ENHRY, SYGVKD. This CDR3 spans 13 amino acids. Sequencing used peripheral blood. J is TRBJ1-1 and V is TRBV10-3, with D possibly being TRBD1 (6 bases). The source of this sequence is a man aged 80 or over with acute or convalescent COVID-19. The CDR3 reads CAIATDRNTEAFF. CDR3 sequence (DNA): TGTGCCATCGCAACGGACAGGAACACTGAAGCTTTCTTT.